The 16 T cell receptor beta chains below were found in one sample sequenced in a study of blood T cell repertoires in COVID-19. The assay was immunoSEQ multiplex PCR, and TCRdb's table has in-frame clones only and misses some. The sample lists 100,000 to 150,000 clones, 75% to 90% occurring once. Sequences were obtained from peripheral blood. These receptors all come from a man aged 65 to 85 with active or convalescent COVID-19.

The V gene is TRBV12-5, the J gene TRBJ2-1, with a weak D call TRBD2 (5 bases). V gave up 5 bases and J gave up 9 bases, with 11 bases separating them. This CDR3 has 12 residues. The germline V gene encodes CDR1 LGHNT and CDR2 FRNRAP. CDR3 bases: TGTGCTAGTGGTCACGGACTGGGTGAGCAGTTCTTC. Translating gives CASGHGLGEQFF.

The chain couples TRBV5-4 to TRBJ2-2; a weak D match, TRBD2 (5 bases). The CDR3 covers 15 residues. V lost 1 base, J lost 5 bases, and 12 bases lay in between. The germline V gene has CDR1 SGHNT and CDR2 YYREEE (reference sequence). The CDR3 is CASSLSSPPTGELFF. The CDR3 DNA reads as TGTGCCAGCAGCTTGTCTAGCCCACCGACCGGGGAGCTGTTTTTT.

The V and J genes are TRBV18 and TRBJ1-6; D is uncertain. Trimming cost V 6 bases and J 0 bases, with 15 bases left between them. There are 17 residues in the CDR3. Per germline, CDR1 KGHSH and CDR2 LQKENI. CDR3 nucleotide sequence: TGTGCCAGCTCGCGCTCATCTCCAAGCTCCTATAATTCACCCCTCCACTTT. As protein: CASSRSSPSSYNSPLHF.

This chain joins TRBV19 and TRBJ1-1; 8 bases are shared with TRBD1. CDR3 length: 15 amino acids. The germline CDR1 and CDR2 sequences are LNHDA and SQIVND (reference sequence). After removal of 4 bases from V and 5 bases from J, the junction contained 9 bases not matched to a gene. In nucleotides, the CDR3 is TGTGCCAGTAGTACCCAAGGGACAGGAGGAACTGAAGCTTTCTTT. Translation: CASSTQGTGGTEAFF.

The V call is TRBV2, the J call TRBJ1-1, with D perhaps matching TRBD1 (5 bases). The CDR3 spans 15 residues. Trimming shortened V by 7 bases and J by 4 bases, and 19 bases separated the two germline ends. Germline loops: CDR1 SNHLY, CDR2 FYNNEI. The CDR3 region is CASMRSTVRGTEAFF. CDR3 nucleotides: TGTGCCAGCATGCGGTCCACAGTAAGGGGCACTGAAGCTTTCTTT.

Concerning this clone itself: The sample contains more than one DNA sequence encoding this CDR3. V gene TRBV28 combines with J gene TRBJ2-1, with 9 bases fitting TRBD2. CDR3 length: 14 residues. CDR1 is MDHEN and CDR2 is SYDVKM in the germline V gene. The V gene end was trimmed by 6 bases and the J gene end by 0 bases; junction bases not matched to a gene: 0. CDR3 nucleotide sequence: TGTGCCAGCAGGACTAGCGGCTCCTACAATGAGCAGTTCTTC. Translated, it gives CASRTSGSYNEQFF.

The genes are TRBV6-6 and TRBJ1-2; D unresolved. Per the germline V gene, CDR1 is MNHNY and CDR2 is SVGAGI (reference sequence). The CDR3 is 12 residues long. Trimming stripped 5 bases from V and 4 bases from J, with 8 bases between. The CDR3 protein is CASSPGSYGYTF. As DNA, the CDR3 is TGTGCCAGCAGTCCGGGGTCCTATGGCTACACCTTC.

This clone has just one count. The chain has TRBV9 and TRBJ1-3, with 7 bases matching TRBD1. V dropped 4 bases and J dropped 0; count of bases not matched to a gene: 10. The CDR3 covers 17 residues. Germline lookup yields CDR1 SGDLS and CDR2 YYNGEE. The CDR3: CASSPGDSSPSGNTIYF. In DNA form, the CDR3 reads TGTGCCAGCAGCCCAGGGGACAGTTCCCCCTCTGGAAACACCATATATTTT.

The rearrangement links TRBV3-1 (or the pseudogene TRBV3-2) to TRBJ2-3; D call uncertain. V lost 6 bases and J 4 bases, leaving 11 bases between the germline ends. The germline CDR1 and CDR2 sequences are LGHDT and YNNKEL (reference sequence). The CDR3 has 13 amino acids. The chain's CDR3 is CASSSSLSDTQYF. In DNA, the CDR3 is TGTGCCAGCAGTAGCTCTCTATCAGATACGCAGTATTTT.

V gene TRBV5-5 combines with J gene TRBJ1-3; D is perhaps TRBD1 (5 bases). Germline loops: CDR1 SGHKS, CDR2 YYEKEE (reference sequence). The length of the CDR3 is 12 residues. The V and J ends lost 0 bases and 12 bases respectively, with 10 bases between them. The CDR3 is CASSLEGFFIYF. The CDR3, as DNA: TGTGCCAGCAGCTTGGAGGGGTTCTTCATATATTTT.

The V and J genes are TRBV11-3 and TRBJ1-1; TRBD1 might be the D (5 bases). The V end lost 0 bases, the J end lost 4 bases, and 6 bases lay between the germline ends. This CDR3 is built from 13 residues. CDR1 is SGHNT and CDR2 is YENEEA in the germline V gene. CDR3 sequence reads: CASSLDQGTEAFF. The CDR3 nucleotides are TGTGCCAGCAGCTTAGATCAGGGCACTGAAGCTTTCTTT.

This clone showed up just once. This rearrangement joins TRBV6-5 to TRBJ1-6; perhaps TRBD1 as D (5 bases). Trimming pared 2 bases from V and 5 bases from J, leaving 10 bases between. CDR1 is MNHEY, CDR2 SVGAGI, per germline. The CDR3 loop spans 15 amino acids. This CDR3 is CASSYRGSDNSPLHF. DNA for the CDR3: TGTGCCAGCAGTTACCGGGGGTCGGATAATTCACCCCTCCACTTT.

The chain links TRBV10-3 to TRBJ2-5; 8 bases line up with TRBD1. The germline V gene encodes CDR1 ENHRY and CDR2 SYGVKD. After removal of 10 bases from V and 2 bases from J, the junction contained 6 bases not matched to a gene. CDR3 length: 13 amino acids. The CDR3 loop reads CATWTGTQETQYF. The CDR3 DNA reads as TGTGCCACCTGGACAGGGACACAAGAGACCCAGTACTTC.

The chain recombines TRBV28 with TRBJ2-7; D call uncertain. The germline gives CDR1 MDHEN, CDR2 SYDVKM. Trimming cost V 2 bases and J 2 bases, with 10 bases left between them. CDR3 length: 14 residues. CDR3 coding DNA: TGTGCCAGCAGTTTAGTGAACAGAGCCTACGAGCAGTACTTC. This gives the protein CASSLVNRAYEQYF.

This clone has just a few counts. The V call is TRBV6-1, the J call TRBJ2-1, with D hard to call. The germline V gene encodes CDR1 MNHNS and CDR2 SASEGT. The CDR3 loop spans 15 amino acids. The V gene lost 3 bases and the J gene lost 5 bases, with 14 bases spanning the gap. The CDR3 nucleotides are TGTGCCAGCAGTGAGGGCCCTTTAAAGGACAATGAGCAGTTCTTC. It codes for CASSEGPLKDNEQFF.

The chain carries TRBV9 and TRBJ1-4; 7 nucleotides align to TRBD1. The CDR3 is made up of 15 amino acids. V shed 4 bases and J 7 bases; nucleotides not matched to a gene: 10. The germline gives CDR1 SGDLS, CDR2 YYNGEE. CDR3 coding DNA: TGTGCCAGCAGCCCCCAGGTAGGGGGCCTTGAAAAACTGTTTTTT. Its protein product is CASSPQVGGLEKLFF.